This T cell receptor beta chain appears in the sequencing data of a study of blood T cell repertoires in COVID-19. Study-level information: Whether acute or convalescent, the COVID-19 samples came from the United States, Italy and Spain. Sources were T cells, B-cell-depleted T cells, or PBMCs; the material itself was cDNA or gDNA.

As originally analysed: Researchers report that nucleated cell counts were estimated from reference gene primer amplification. Measured with immunoSEQ multiplex PCR; TCRdb has only the in-frame clones, and not every one. The DNA was the basis for D and trimming; V, J and clone size are from that table. Of roughly 220,000 clones detected, around 87% appear once; the ten largest clones hold about 3%. The CDR3 has 16 amino acids. V was cut by 0 bases and J by 5 bases, with 14 bases left in between. The germline CDR1 and CDR2 sequences are SNHLY and FYNNEI. This clone was counted between two and nine times.

The sequencing sample was made of peripheral blood. The V call is TRBV2, the J call TRBJ2-1; a weak D match, TRBD2 (6 bases). The TCR sequence derives from a man aged 55 to 70 with acute or convalescent COVID-19. The CDR3 bases are TGTGCCAGCAGTGAAGCGTTTGGGGGGAAAAACAATGAGCAGTTCTTC. Translating gives CASSEAFGGKNNEQFF.